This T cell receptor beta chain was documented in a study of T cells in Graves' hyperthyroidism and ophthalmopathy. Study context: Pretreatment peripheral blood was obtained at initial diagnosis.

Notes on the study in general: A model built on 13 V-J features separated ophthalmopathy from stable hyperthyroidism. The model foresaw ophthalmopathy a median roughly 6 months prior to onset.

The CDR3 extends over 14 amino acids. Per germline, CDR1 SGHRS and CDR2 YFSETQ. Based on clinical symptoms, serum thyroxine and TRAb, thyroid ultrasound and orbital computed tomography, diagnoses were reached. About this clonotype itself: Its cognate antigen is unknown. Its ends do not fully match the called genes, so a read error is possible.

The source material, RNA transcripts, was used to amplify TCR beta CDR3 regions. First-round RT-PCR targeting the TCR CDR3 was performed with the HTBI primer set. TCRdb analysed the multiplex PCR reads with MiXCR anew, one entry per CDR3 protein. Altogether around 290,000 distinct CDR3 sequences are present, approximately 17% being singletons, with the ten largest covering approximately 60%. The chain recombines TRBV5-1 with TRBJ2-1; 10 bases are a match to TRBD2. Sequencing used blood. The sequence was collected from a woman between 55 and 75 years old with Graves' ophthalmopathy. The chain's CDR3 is CASSFLAGVSEQFF. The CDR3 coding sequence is TGTGCCAGCAGCTTCCTAGCGGGAGTATCCGAGCAGTTCTTC.